Listed below are T cell receptor beta chains from one sample, sequenced in a study of blood T cells in healthy people across ages. TCRdb redid the calling of the 5' RACE reads with MiXCR, one entry per CDR3 protein. The sample consists of approximately 680,000 distinct CDR3 sequences, 32% of them appearing once. Material for sequencing was blood. All receptors come from a woman aged 80 or over in good health. The CDR3 runs from the conserved cysteine through the conserved F or W. A D gene is named only where the DNA matches it firmly. Not every row has a clone size; where given, it reads once, few, many or a size class.

V gene	D gene	clone size	J gene	CDR3 protein	CDR3 DNA
TRBV7-9	-	many	TRBJ2-7	CASSPRTYEQYF	TGTGCCAGCAGCCCCAGGACCTACGAGCAGTACTTC
TRBV6-2/TRBV6-3	-	-	TRBJ1-1	CASSYNGDPEAFF	TGTGCCAGCAGTTACAACGGGGACCCTGAAGCTTTCTTT
TRBV28	-	-	TRBJ1-5	CASGLIRGSGNQPQHF	TGTGCCAGCGGTTTGATCCGGGGGAGCGGCAATCAGCCCCAGCATTTT
TRBV4-3	-	many	TRBJ2-3	CASSQGQRGTDTQYF	TGCGCCAGCAGCCAAGGGCAAAGGGGTACAGATACGCAGTATTTT
TRBV5-5	TRBD1	few	TRBJ1-5	CASSSAGTGNQPQHF	TGTGCCAGCAGCTCGGCCGGGACAGGGAACCAGCCCCAGCATTTT
TRBV6-1	TRBD1	-	TRBJ1-5	CASSDFGQGGNQPQHF	TGTGCCAGCAGTGATTTCGGACAGGGAGGCAATCAGCCCCAGCATTTT
TRBV12-3/TRBV12-4	TRBD1	-	TRBJ1-5	CASSQAGQGAGQPQHF	TGTGCCAGCAGCCAAGCGGGACAGGGTGCGGGGCAGCCCCAGCATTTT
TRBV28	-	-	TRBJ2-2	CASTIPPGELFF	TGTGCCAGCACCATTCCCCCCGGGGAGCTGTTTTTT
TRBV27	TRBD1	many	TRBJ2-7	CASSAGTGYTYEQYF	TGTGCCAGCAGCGCCGGGACAGGCTATACCTACGAGCAGTACTTC
TRBV20-1	-	few	TRBJ1-4	CSAPPRGRGEKLFF	TGCAGTGCTCCCCCCAGGGGACGGGGTGAAAAACTGTTTTTT
TRBV5-1	TRBD1	many	TRBJ2-5	CASSLEPVTGKETQYF	TGCGCCAGCAGCTTGGAGCCCGTGACAGGGAAAGAGACCCAGTACTTC
TRBV5-1	-	many	TRBJ2-1	CASRRAQGGFYNEQFF	TGCGCCAGCAGGAGGGCCCAGGGGGGGTTCTACAATGAGCAGTTCTTC
TRBV6-5	TRBD1	many	TRBJ1-1	CASSYLWTGGNTEAFF	TGTGCCAGCAGTTACCTCTGGACAGGGGGCAACACTGAAGCTTTCTTT
TRBV5-1	TRBD2	many	TRBJ2-4	CASSLEVSGGLRNIQYF	TGCGCCAGCAGCTTGGAGGTTAGCGGGGGCCTGAGAAACATTCAGTACTTC
TRBV6-4	-	many	TRBJ2-1	CASSVGTSYGEQFF	TGTGCCAGCAGCGTCGGGACCAGCTATGGGGAGCAGTTCTTC
TRBV3-1	TRBD1	few	TRBJ2-2	CASSLRTGGLSTGELFF	TGTGCCAGCAGCTTACGAACAGGGGGCCTAAGCACCGGGGAGCTGTTTTTT
TRBV20-1	-	many	TRBJ2-3	CSARGTSTQYF	TGCAGTGCTAGAGGGACTTCTACGCAGTATTTT
TRBV6-2/TRBV6-3	-	few	TRBJ1-1	CASRNYRVRNTEAFF	TGTGCCAGCAGGAACTACCGGGTCCGGAACACTGAAGCTTTCTTT
TRBV7-2	-	many	TRBJ2-7	CASSLDAGSYEQYF	TGTGCCAGCAGCTTAGATGCCGGGTCCTACGAGCAGTACTTC
TRBV6-2/TRBV6-3	-	few	TRBJ1-1	CASSYQRGGTEAFF	TGTGCCAGCAGTTATCAGAGGGGTGGTACTGAAGCTTTCTTT
TRBV6-1	-	many	TRBJ1-2	CASSETFRDYGYTF	TGTGCCAGCAGTGAAACGTTTAGGGACTATGGCTACACCTTC
TRBV28	TRBD1	many	TRBJ2-1	CASSSGTGDNEQFF	TGTGCCAGCAGTTCTGGGACAGGGGACAATGAGCAGTTCTTC
TRBV5-6	-	few	TRBJ1-1	CASSPYSGHLGTEAFF	TGTGCCAGCAGCCCCTATTCCGGACATCTAGGGACTGAAGCTTTCTTT
TRBV9	-	many	TRBJ2-5	CASSVRAQETQYF	TGTGCCAGCAGCGTAAGGGCTCAAGAGACCCAGTACTTC
TRBV20-1	-	many	TRBJ2-1	CSALGRISLYNEQFF	TGCAGTGCTCTGGGCAGGATTTCTCTCTACAATGAGCAGTTCTTC
TRBV28	-	-	TRBJ2-2	CASSLWTGNTGELFF	TGTGCCAGCAGTTTATGGACAGGGAACACCGGGGAGCTGTTTTTT
TRBV11-2	-	few	TRBJ2-2	CASSLVERGRVFF	TGTGCCAGCAGCTTAGTTGAACGGGGGCGGGTGTTTTTT
TRBV7-2	TRBD2	-	TRBJ2-7	CASSPRGSGGLLEQYF	TGTGCCAGCAGCCCCCGGGGTAGCGGGGGTTTACTCGAGCAGTACTTC
TRBV11-3	TRBD2	-	TRBJ2-1	CASSSGALAGGYNEQFF	TGTGCCAGCAGCTCGGGGGCCCTAGCGGGGGGGTACAATGAGCAGTTCTTC
TRBV7-2	-	many	TRBJ2-3	CASSPFGGTDTQYF	TGTGCCAGCAGCCCGTTTGGGGGCACAGATACGCAGTATTTT
TRBV4-2	TRBD1	few	TRBJ1-1	CASSQGQGASRRNTEAFF	TGTGCCAGCAGCCAAGGTCAGGGGGCGAGTCGTAGGAACACTGAAGCTTTCTTT
TRBV7-9	-	few	TRBJ2-1	CASSLVRGALNEQFF	TGTGCCAGCAGCTTAGTTCGGGGGGCGCTCAATGAGCAGTTCTTC
TRBV30	-	-	TRBJ2-1	CAWRKGLGNEQFF	TGTGCCTGGAGAAAGGGGTTGGGAAATGAGCAGTTCTTC
TRBV5-1	TRBD1	many	TRBJ2-2	CASMGTGLTGELFF	TGCGCCAGCATGGGGACAGGATTAACCGGGGAGCTGTTTTTT
TRBV20-1	TRBD1	many	TRBJ2-3	CSARDKGQGMPDTQYF	TGCAGTGCTAGGGACAAGGGACAGGGGATGCCAGATACGCAGTATTTT
TRBV10-3	TRBD1	few	TRBJ2-2	CAISGGQGAIGELFF	TGTGCCATCAGCGGGGGACAGGGGGCAATCGGGGAGCTGTTTTTT
TRBV7-9	-	-	TRBJ1-1	CASSRPSMNTEAFF	TGTGCCAGCAGTCGTCCGTCGATGAACACTGAAGCTTTCTTT
TRBV20-1	-	-	TRBJ2-5	CSARLQGVETQYF	TGCAGTGCTAGACTGCAGGGAGTGGAGACCCAGTACTTC
TRBV7-2	-	-	TRBJ1-2	CASRPPGSAYGYTF	TGTGCCAGCAGACCCCCAGGGTCGGCCTATGGCTACACCTTC
TRBV14	-	many	TRBJ2-1	CASSRQGYNEQFF	TGTGCCAGCAGCCGCCAGGGTTACAATGAGCAGTTCTTC
TRBV20-1	-	many	TRBJ2-3	CSAPYGDDTQYF	TGCAGTGCTCCCTACGGGGACGATACGCAGTATTTT
TRBV6-1	-	few	TRBJ2-7	CASSASRNGGYEQYF	TGTGCCAGCAGTGCCAGCAGAAATGGTGGCTACGAGCAGTACTTC
TRBV24-1	TRBD2	many	TRBJ2-1	CATTSSGGNEQFF	TGTGCCACCACTTCTAGCGGGGGCAATGAGCAGTTCTTC
TRBV5-1	-	-	TRBJ2-7	CASSFSGTSYEQYF	TGCGCCAGCAGCTTCTCCGGGACCTCCTACGAGCAGTACTTC
TRBV9	-	many	TRBJ2-1	CASSVGVSFYNEQFF	TGTGCCAGCAGCGTAGGTGTCTCCTTCTACAATGAGCAGTTCTTC
TRBV20-1	TRBD2	-	TRBJ2-5	CSADTRGGWGTQYF	TGCAGTGCTGACACGCGGGGGGGCTGGGGGACCCAGTACTTC
TRBV5-1	-	-	TRBJ1-1	CASSLQSLGTKNTEAFF	TGCGCCAGCAGCTTGCAGTCCCTGGGCACGAAAAACACTGAAGCTTTCTTT
TRBV7-3	-	many	TRBJ2-7	CASSLLTGGEQYF	TGTGCCAGCAGCTTACTGACAGGCGGCGAGCAGTACTTC
TRBV6-1	-	few	TRBJ1-2	CASSRDALFAGYGYTF	TGTGCCAGCAGCCGGGACGCCCTTTTTGCAGGCTATGGCTACACCTTC